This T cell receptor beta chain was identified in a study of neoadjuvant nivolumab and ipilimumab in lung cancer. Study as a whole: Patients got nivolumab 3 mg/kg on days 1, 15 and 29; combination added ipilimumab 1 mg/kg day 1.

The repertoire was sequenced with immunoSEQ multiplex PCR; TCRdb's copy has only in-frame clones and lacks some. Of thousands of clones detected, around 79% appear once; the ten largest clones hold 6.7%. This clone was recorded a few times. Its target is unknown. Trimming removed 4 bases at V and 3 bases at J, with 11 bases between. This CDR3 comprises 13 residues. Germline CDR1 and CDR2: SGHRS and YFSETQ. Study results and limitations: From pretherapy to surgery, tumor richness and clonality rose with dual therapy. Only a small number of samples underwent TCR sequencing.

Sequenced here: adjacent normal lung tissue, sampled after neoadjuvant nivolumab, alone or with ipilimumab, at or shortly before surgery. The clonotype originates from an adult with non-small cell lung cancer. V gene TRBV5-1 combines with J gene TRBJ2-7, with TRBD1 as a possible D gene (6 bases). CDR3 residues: CASSPTGHYEQYF. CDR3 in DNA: TGCGCCAGCAGCCCCACAGGGCACTACGAGCAGTACTTC.